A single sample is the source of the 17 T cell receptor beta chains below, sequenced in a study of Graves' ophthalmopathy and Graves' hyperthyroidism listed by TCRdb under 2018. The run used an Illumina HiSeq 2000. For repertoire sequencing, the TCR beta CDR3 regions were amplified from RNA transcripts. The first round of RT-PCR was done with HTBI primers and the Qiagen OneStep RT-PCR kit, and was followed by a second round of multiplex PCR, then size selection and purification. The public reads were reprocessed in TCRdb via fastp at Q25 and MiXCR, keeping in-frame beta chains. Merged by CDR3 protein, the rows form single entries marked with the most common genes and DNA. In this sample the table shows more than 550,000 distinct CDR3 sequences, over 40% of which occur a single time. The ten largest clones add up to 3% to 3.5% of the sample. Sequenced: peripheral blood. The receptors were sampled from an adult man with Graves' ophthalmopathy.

The DNA of the CDR3 is TGTGCCAGCTCACCACTATTAGCTCGGGAGACCCAGTACTTC. Translated: CASSPLLARETQYF. The chain combines TRBV7-3 with TRBJ2-5; D ambiguous. In germline, CDR1 is SGHTA, CDR2 FQGTGA. The CDR3 runs to 14 residues. V dropped 8 bases and J dropped 5 bases, with 18 bases sitting between them.

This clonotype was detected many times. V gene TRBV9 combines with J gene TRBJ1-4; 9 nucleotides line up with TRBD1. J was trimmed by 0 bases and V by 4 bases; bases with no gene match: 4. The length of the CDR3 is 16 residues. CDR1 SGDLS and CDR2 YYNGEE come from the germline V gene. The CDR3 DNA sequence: TGTGCCAGCAGCTCAGGGACAGGGTCAACTAATGAAAAACTGTTTTTT. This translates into CASSSGTGSTNEKLFF.

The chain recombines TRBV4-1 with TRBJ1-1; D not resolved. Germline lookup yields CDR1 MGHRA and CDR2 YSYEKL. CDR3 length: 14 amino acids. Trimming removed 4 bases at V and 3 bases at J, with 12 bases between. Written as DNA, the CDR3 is TGCGCCAGCAGCCTCTCACAAGGGTACACTGAAGCTTTCTTT. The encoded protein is CASSLSQGYTEAFF.

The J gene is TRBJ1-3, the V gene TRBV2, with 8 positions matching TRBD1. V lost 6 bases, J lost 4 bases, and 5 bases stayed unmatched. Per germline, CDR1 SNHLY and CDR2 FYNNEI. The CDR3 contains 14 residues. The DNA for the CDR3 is TGTGCCAGCAGGCGGACAGGGCTCGGAAACACCATATATTTT. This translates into CASRRTGLGNTIYF. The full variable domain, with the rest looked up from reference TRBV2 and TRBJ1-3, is EPEVTQTPSHQVTQMGQEVILRCVPISNHLYFYWYRQILGQKVEFLVSFYNNEISEKSEIFDDQFSVERPDGSNFTLKIRSTKLEDSAMYFCASRRTGLGNTIYFGEGSWLTVV.

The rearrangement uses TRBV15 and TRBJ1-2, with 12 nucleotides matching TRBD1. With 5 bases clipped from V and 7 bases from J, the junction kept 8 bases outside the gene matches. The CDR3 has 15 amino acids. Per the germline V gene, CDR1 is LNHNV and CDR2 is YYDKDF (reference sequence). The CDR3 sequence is CATSGSGQGASGYTF. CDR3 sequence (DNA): TGTGCCACCAGCGGATCGGGACAGGGGGCATCTGGCTACACCTTC. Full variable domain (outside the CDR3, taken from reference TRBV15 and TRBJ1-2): DAMVIQNPRYQVTQFGKPVTLSCSQTLNHNVMYWYQQKSSQAPKLLFHYYDKDFNNEADTPDNFQSRRPNTSFCFLDIRSPGLGDTAMYLCATSGSGQGASGYTFGSGTRLTVV.

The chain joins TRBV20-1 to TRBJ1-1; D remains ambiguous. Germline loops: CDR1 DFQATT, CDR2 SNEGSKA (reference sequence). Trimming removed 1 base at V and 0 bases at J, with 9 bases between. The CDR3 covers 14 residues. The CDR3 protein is CSARASRVNTEAFF. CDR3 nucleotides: TGCAGTGCTAGAGCTTCTAGGGTGAACACTGAAGCTTTCTTT.

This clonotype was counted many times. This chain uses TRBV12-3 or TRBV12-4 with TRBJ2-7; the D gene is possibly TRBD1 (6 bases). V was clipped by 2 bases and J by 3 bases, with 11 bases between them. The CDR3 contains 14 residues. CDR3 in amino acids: CASSLLGRGYEQYF. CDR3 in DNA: TGTGCCAGCAGTTTACTCGGCAGGGGCTACGAGCAGTACTTC.

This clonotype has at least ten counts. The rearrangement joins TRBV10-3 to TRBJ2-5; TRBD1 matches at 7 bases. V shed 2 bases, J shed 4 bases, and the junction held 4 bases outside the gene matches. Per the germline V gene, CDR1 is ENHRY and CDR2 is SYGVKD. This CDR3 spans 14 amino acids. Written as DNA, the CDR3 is TGTGCCATCAGTGAGGGGACAGCAGGAGAGACCCAGTACTTC. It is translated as CAISEGTAGETQYF.

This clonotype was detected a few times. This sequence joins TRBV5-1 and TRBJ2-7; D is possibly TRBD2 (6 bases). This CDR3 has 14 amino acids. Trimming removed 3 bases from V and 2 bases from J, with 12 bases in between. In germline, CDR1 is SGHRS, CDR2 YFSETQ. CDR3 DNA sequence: TGCGCCAGCAGCTCCTTAGCGGATACCTACGAGCAGTACTTC. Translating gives CASSSLADTYEQYF.

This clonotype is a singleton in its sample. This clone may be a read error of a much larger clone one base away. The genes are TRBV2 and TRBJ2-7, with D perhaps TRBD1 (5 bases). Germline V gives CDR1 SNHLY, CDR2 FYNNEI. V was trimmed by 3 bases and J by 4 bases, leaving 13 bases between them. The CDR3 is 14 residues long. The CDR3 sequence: CASSESRQSYEQYF. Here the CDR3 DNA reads TGTGCCAGCAGTGAGTCGCGACAGTCTTACGAGCAGTACTTC.

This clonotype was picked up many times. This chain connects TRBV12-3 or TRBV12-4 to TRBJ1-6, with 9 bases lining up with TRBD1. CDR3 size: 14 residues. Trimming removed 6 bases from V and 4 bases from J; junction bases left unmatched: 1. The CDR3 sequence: CASRGTGYNSPLHF. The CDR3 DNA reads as TGTGCCAGCAGGGGGACAGGGTATAATTCACCCCTCCACTTT.

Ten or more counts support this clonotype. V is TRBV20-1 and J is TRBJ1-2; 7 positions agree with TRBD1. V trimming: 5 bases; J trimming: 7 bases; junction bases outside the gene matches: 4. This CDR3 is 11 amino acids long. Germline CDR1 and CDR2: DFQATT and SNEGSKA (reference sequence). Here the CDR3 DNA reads TGCAGTGCTCCGAGGGGGCGTGGCTACACCTTC. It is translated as CSAPRGRGYTF.

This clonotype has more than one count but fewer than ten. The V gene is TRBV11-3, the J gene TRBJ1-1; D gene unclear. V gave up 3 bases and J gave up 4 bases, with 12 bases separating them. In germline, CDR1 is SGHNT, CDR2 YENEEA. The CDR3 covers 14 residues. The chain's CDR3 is CASSFSDTSTEAFF. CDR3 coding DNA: TGTGCCAGCAGCTTCTCAGACACGAGCACTGAAGCTTTCTTT.

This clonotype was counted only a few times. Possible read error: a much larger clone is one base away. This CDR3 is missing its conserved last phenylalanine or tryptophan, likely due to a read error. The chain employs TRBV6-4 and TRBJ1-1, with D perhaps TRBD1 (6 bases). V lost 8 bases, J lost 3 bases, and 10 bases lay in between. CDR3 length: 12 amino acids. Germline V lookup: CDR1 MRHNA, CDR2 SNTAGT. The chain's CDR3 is CASLNRDTEAFL. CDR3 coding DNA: TGTGCCAGCTTAAACAGGGACACTGAAGCTTTCCTT.

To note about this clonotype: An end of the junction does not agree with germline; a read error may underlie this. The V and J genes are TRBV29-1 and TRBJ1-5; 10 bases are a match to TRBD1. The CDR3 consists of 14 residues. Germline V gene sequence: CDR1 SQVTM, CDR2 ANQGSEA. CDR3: CSTQDRGRNQPQHF. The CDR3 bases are TGCAGCACCCAAGACAGGGGGCGCAACCAGCCCCAGCATTTT.

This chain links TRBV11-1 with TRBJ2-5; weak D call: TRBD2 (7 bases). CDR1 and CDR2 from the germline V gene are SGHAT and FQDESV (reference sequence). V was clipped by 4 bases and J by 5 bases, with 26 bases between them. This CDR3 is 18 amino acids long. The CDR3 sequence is CASSSPLGQSGGWETQYF. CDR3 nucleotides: TGTGCCAGCAGCTCACCTTTAGGACAATCGGGGGGCTGGGAGACCCAGTACTTC.

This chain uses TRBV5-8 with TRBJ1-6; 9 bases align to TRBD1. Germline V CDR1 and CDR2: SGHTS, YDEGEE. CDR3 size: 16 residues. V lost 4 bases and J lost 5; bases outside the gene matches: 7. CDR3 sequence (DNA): TGTGCCAGCAGCGTCTTTGGGACAGGGAATAATTCACCCCTCCACTTT. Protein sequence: CASSVFGTGNNSPLHF.